Following are 21 T cell receptor beta chains from one sample sequenced in a study of tumor-infiltrating lymphocytes in primary liver carcinoma. The researchers produced TCR beta cDNA from about 510 ng total RNA with a constant-region primer. Three nested multiplex PCR rounds, a slightly modified ARM-PCR, produced the libraries for TCR beta. Both of the initial two PCR rounds ran for nine to ten cycles and employed TRBV1-TRBV30 forward primers alongside a C-beta reverse primer. TCRdb re-called the multiplex PCR reads through MiXCR, storing one row per CDR3 protein. The table lists some 200,000 distinct CDR3 sequences, around 60% of them singletons. Germline DNA was also extracted, while the blood RNA originated from unsorted whole blood. The sample comprised peripheral blood. The source of these receptors is a woman aged 55-69 years with primary liver carcinoma and hepatitis B virus infection.

This chain uses TRBV11-2 with TRBJ2-7, with 8 bases lining up with TRBD2. The germline CDR1 and CDR2 sequences are SGHAT and FQNNGV. The CDR3 runs to 15 residues. With V trimmed by 0 bases and J by 10 bases, 11 bases remained unmatched. The CDR3 DNA reads TGTGCCAGCAGCTTAGAAGGTAGCGGGATATTCGAACAGTACTTC. It translates to CASSLEGSGIFEQYF. The full variable domain, its missing parts supplied by reference TRBV11-2 and TRBJ2-7, is EAGVAQSPRYKIIEKRQSVAFWCNPISGHATLYWYQQILGQGPKLLIQFQNNGVVDDSQLPKDRFSAERLKGVDSTLKIQPAKLEDSAVYLCASSLEGSGIFEQYFGPGTRLTVT.

Concerning this clonotype: Being one base from a much bigger clone, this may be a read error. The chain links TRBV13 to TRBJ2-1, with 8 nucleotides matching TRBD2. In germline, CDR1 is PRHDT, CDR2 FYEKMQ (reference sequence). The CDR3 runs 15 residues. CDR3 residues: CANSLGGRIYNEQFF. In DNA, the CDR3 is TGTGCCAACAGCTTAGGCGGGAGGATATACAATGAGCAGTTCTTC.

The rearrangement joins TRBV28 to TRBJ2-3, with 11 bases fitting TRBD1. After removal of 0 bases from V and 7 bases from J, the junction contained 3 bases not matched to a gene. Germline CDR1 reads MDHEN; CDR2 reads SYDVKM. This CDR3 is 15 amino acids long. CDR3 in DNA: TGTGCCAGCAGTTTATGGGACAGGGGGCGGAATACGCAGTATTTT. It codes for CASSLWDRGRNTQYF. The full variable domain, with the rest looked up from reference TRBV28 and TRBJ2-3, is DVKVTQSSRYLVKRTGEKVFLECVQDMDHENMFWYRQDPGLGLRLIYFSYDVKMKEKGDIPEGYSVSREKKERFSLILESASTNQTSMYLCASSLWDRGRNTQYFGPGTRLTVL.

As concerns this clonotype: A much larger clone lies one base from this, so it may be a read error. J is TRBJ2-5 and V is TRBV4-1; D gene unclear. Germline V gene data show CDR1 as MGHRA and CDR2 as YSYEKL. The CDR3 is 14 amino acids. As DNA, the CDR3 is TGCGCCAGCAGCCAAGTGCTAGTCCAAGAGGCCCAGTACTTC. Translating gives CASSQVLVQEAQYF.

This clonotype was recorded at least ten times. J is TRBJ2-5 and V is TRBV5-4, with 12 positions matching TRBD2. The CDR3 runs 15 residues. The V gene's germline CDR1 is SGHNT and CDR2 YYREEE (reference sequence). V was pared by 4 bases and J by 4 bases, with 5 bases of the junction left unmatched. The CDR3 DNA is TGTGCCAGCAGCCCCCGACTAGCGGGAGCAGAGACCCAGTACTTC. Protein sequence: CASSPRLAGAETQYF. The complete variable domain, with remaining parts taken from reference TRBV5-4 and TRBJ2-5, reads ETGVTQSPTHLIKTRGQQVTLRCSSQSGHNTVSWYQQALGQGPQFIFQYYREEENGRGNFPPRFSGLQFPNYSSELNVNALELDDSALYLCASSPRLAGAETQYFGPGTRLLVL.

The V call is TRBV11-1, the J call TRBJ2-1; 12 bases agree with TRBD2. CDR1 is SGHAT, CDR2 FQDESV, per germline (reference sequence). Trimming at V came to 10 bases and at J to 7 bases, leaving 17 bases not matched to a gene. This CDR3 region has 17 residues. The CDR3 sequence is CAISFNHGLAGTNEQFF. The CDR3 region has the DNA TGTGCCATCAGTTTTAACCATGGACTAGCGGGAACAAATGAGCAGTTCTTC.

As concerns this clonotype: A junction boundary mismatches the germline segment, possibly from a read error. This chain joins TRBV29-1 and TRBJ2-5; D is possibly TRBD1 (5 bases). Germline CDR1 reads SQVTM; CDR2 reads ANQGSEA. The CDR3 loop spans 13 amino acids. This CDR3 reads CSIRTSLQKTQYF. The CDR3 coding sequence is TGCAGCATCCGGACATCTCTCCAAAAGACCCAGTACTTC. Based on the CDR3 plus reference TRBV29-1 and TRBJ2-5, the full variable domain is SAVISQKPSRDICQRGTSLTIQCQVDSQVTMMFWYRQQPGQSLTLIATANQGSEATYESGFVIDKFPISRPNLTFSTLTVSNMSPEDSSIYLCSIRTSLQKTQYFGPGTRLLVL.

This clonotype was counted between two and nine times. One junction end does not reproduce the germline sequence, and a read error may be involved. The chain couples TRBV5-1 to TRBJ2-2; a possible D gene is TRBD2 (6 bases). The CDR3 has 17 amino acids. CDR1 SGHRS and CDR2 YFSETQ come from the germline V gene. The CDR3 region has the DNA TGCGCCAGCAGCTCCGGGACTCTAGGGGCGAAGACCGGGGAGCTGTTTTTT. Amino acids: CASSSGTLGAKTGELFF.

This clonotype was seen ten or more times. J is TRBJ2-7 and V is TRBV6-1; D remains unclear. Trimming cost V 6 bases and J 7 bases, with 7 bases left between them. The germline gives CDR1 MNHNS, CDR2 SASEGT. The CDR3 contains 10 residues. Here the CDR3 reads CASRTEEQYF. The CDR3 DNA reads as TGTGCCAGCAGGACGGAGGAGCAGTACTTC.

Points on this clonotype: This may be a read error: a much more frequent sequence differs by one nucleotide. The chain carries TRBV6-6 and TRBJ1-1, with unresolved D. The CDR3 is 15 amino acids. Germline V gene data show CDR1 as MNHNY and CDR2 as SVGAGI (reference sequence). The CDR3 DNA is TGTGCCAGCAGTTACTCCGGTGAGCTGAACACTGGAGCTTTCTTT. Its translation: CASSYSGELNTGAFF.

On this clonotype itself: Given the absence of the conserved phenylalanine or tryptophan at the CDR3 end, a read error is likely. The V and J genes are TRBV11-1 and TRBJ2-1, with 13 bases identical to TRBD2. The CDR3 loop spans 15 amino acids. From germline, CDR1 is SGHAT and CDR2 FQDESV (reference sequence). V was clipped by 4 bases and J by 9 bases; unmatched bases: 6. CDR3 sequence: CASSSLAGGLSEQFL. DNA of the CDR3: TGTGCCAGCAGCTCACTAGCGGGAGGGCTGAGTGAGCAGTTCTTA.

This sequence joins TRBV29-1 and TRBJ2-1, with a possible D match to TRBD2 (6 bases). This CDR3 comprises 13 residues. In germline, CDR1 is SQVTM, CDR2 ANQGSEA. The ends were cut back, 4 bases at V and 4 bases at J, with 11 bases in the middle. CDR3 DNA sequence: TGCAGCGTTGGCTATGGGGGGTACAATGAGCAGTTCTTC. This gives the protein CSVGYGGYNEQFF.

To note about this clonotype: One base away lies a much larger clone, so this may be a sequencing read error. This likely comes from a read error, as the CDR3 has no conserved phenylalanine or tryptophan at its end. The chain joins TRBV6-5 to TRBJ2-1; 11 nucleotides align to TRBD2. Trimming removed 2 bases from V and 7 bases from J; junction bases left unmatched: 4. Per germline, CDR1 MNHEY and CDR2 SVGAGI. The CDR3 consists of 15 residues. The CDR3 is CASSYHSGRGNEQFL. The CDR3 bases are TGTGCCAGCAGTTACCATAGCGGGAGGGGGAATGAGCAGTTCCTC.

In this sample, this clonotype turned up many times. CDR3 coding DNA: TGTGCCAGCAGTTCACTAGCGGCAGGAATGAATGAGCAGTTCTTC. It is translated as CASSSLAAGMNEQFF. V is TRBV6-5 and J is TRBJ2-1, with TRBD2 matching over 8 bases. Trimming cost V 4 bases and J 7 bases; bases outside gene matches: 9. Germline CDR1 MNHEY, CDR2 SVGAGI. CDR3 length: 15 residues.

About this clonotype itself: The junction does not match germline at one end; this may be a read error. The gene calls are TRBV5-1 and TRBJ2-7; D is perhaps TRBD1 (7 bases). From germline, CDR1 is SGHRS and CDR2 YFSETQ. The CDR3 runs to 17 residues. CDR3 DNA: TGTGCCAGCAGCCCGTGGCGGGACAGTCGACGACTTTACGAGCAGTACTTC. Translating gives CASSPWRDSRRLYEQYF.

Remarks on this clonotype: Just one base apart from a much larger clone, this may be a read error. The V call is TRBV13, the J call TRBJ2-1; tentative D call: TRBD2 (5 bases). This CDR3 spans 15 amino acids. The germline V and J ends were trimmed by 0 bases and 4 bases, with 10 bases remaining between them. CDR1 and CDR2 (germline): PRHDT, FYEKMQ (reference sequence). This CDR3 is CASSLGGKIYNEQFF. In DNA form, the CDR3 reads TGTGCCAGCAGCTTAGGCGGGAAGATATACAATGAGCAGTTCTTC.

This rearrangement joins TRBV30 to TRBJ2-2; D gene ambiguous. V was shortened by 2 bases and J by 9 bases, with 13 bases between the two germline ends. The length of the CDR3 is 13 residues. In germline, CDR1 is GTSNPN, CDR2 SVGIG (reference sequence). The CDR3 here is CAWSPSETRELFF. For the CDR3, the DNA is TGTGCCTGGAGTCCCTCAGAGACCAGGGAGCTGTTTTTT.

A word on this clonotype: The junction and the germline gene differ at one end; a read error may be behind it. The rearrangement links TRBV11-2 to TRBJ2-5, with a possible D match to TRBD1 (6 bases). The germline V gene has CDR1 SGHAT and CDR2 FQNNGV. This CDR3 is built from 15 residues. The CDR3 sequence is CASSPPWGRENERYF. For the CDR3, the DNA is TGTGCTAGCAGCCCGCCGTGGGGGCGAGAGAACGAGCGGTACTTC.

The V gene is TRBV12-3 or TRBV12-4, the J gene TRBJ1-5; D uncertain. The CDR3 loop spans 16 amino acids. V was shortened by 3 bases and J by 5 bases, with 17 bases between the two germline ends. The CDR3, as DNA: TGTGCCAGCAGTTTGACGTGGGTGGGAGGGTATCAGCCCCAGCATTTT. Protein sequence: CASSLTWVGGYQPQHF.

The chain couples TRBV30 to TRBJ2-1, with 13 bases aligning to TRBD2. The CDR3 contains 18 residues. Germline-derived CDR1 and CDR2 are GTSNPN and SVGIG (reference sequence). V lost 2 bases to trimming and J lost 2 bases; unmatched junction nucleotides: 9. The CDR3 DNA reads as TGTGCCTGGAGTCCTCTCCGGGGACTAGCGGGACCCTACAATGAGCAGTTCTTC. Translated: CAWSPLRGLAGPYNEQFF.

The chain recombines TRBV7-9 with TRBJ2-1; 9 bases line up with TRBD2. Germline V gene lookup returns CDR1 SEHNR and CDR2 FQNEAQ (reference sequence). V trimming: 4 bases; J trimming: 7 bases; junction bases outside the gene matches: 20. CDR3 size: 19 residues. The CDR3 DNA sequence: TGTGCCAGCAGCTACGGGACTAGCAGGAGGAAATTGGCCCCAAATGAGCAGTTCTTC. It yields the protein CASSYGTSRRKLAPNEQFF. The variable domain in full, with the rest retrieved from reference TRBV7-9 and TRBJ2-1, is DTGVSQNPRHKITKRGQNVTFRCDPISEHNRLYWYRQTLGQGPEFLTYFQNEAQLEKSRLLSDRFSAERPKGSFSTLEIQRTEQGDSAMYLCASSYGTSRRKLAPNEQFFGPGTRLTVL.